This T cell receptor (beta chain) was profiled in a study of glioma-infiltrating T cells. This clonotype was found a few times. Antigen unknown. This CDR3 has 13 amino acids. Germline assignment: CDR1 GTSNPN and CDR2 SVGIG (reference sequence). The V gene lost 4 bases and the J gene lost 1 base, with 8 bases spanning the gap. Study-wide findings and caveats: Tissue-blood divergence was below expectation in non-neoplastic patients, above in gliomas. Only very few CDR3 sequences appeared in both tissue and blood.

Amplification of TCR alpha and beta CDR3 regions from RNA used iRepertoire nested multiplex PCR. Input was about 85-400 ng of tissue mRNA or PBMC total RNA. TCRdb reprocessed the multiplex PCR reads with MiXCR, giving one entry per CDR3 protein. The repertoire holds approximately 120,000 distinct CDR3 sequences, with roughly 20% as singletons. This chain links TRBV30 with TRBJ2-1, with D hard to call. This receptor was taken from a human donor with low-grade glioma or glioblastoma, undergoing nonglioma brain surgery, or in good health (not recorded which). Sequences were obtained from glioma tissue, nonneoplastic brain tissue, or PBMCs (not recorded which). The CDR3 coding sequence is TGTGCCTGGACGCCTGGATCCTACAATGAGCAGTTCTTC. Residues: CAWTPGSYNEQFF.